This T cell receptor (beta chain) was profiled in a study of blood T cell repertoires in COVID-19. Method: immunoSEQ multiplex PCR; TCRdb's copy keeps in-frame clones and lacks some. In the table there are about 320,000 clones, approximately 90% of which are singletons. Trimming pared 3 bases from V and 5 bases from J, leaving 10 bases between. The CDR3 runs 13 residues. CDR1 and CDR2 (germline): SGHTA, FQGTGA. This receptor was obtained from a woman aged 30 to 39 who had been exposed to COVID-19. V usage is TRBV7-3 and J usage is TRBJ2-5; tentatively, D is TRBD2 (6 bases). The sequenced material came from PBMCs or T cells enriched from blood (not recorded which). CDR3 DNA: TGTGCCAGCAGCTTGCTAGCGTTTGAGACCCAGTACTTC. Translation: CASSLLAFETQYF.